This T cell receptor (beta chain) was retrieved from a study of cytomegalovirus exposure and HLA in healthy donors. General observations from the study: Later analysis showed TCR association rates varying by HLA locus, highest for DRB1 and lowest for HLA-C.

The CDR3 is made up of 14 amino acids. Per germline, CDR1 MDHEN and CDR2 SYDVKM. The PCR used 60 Vbeta and 13 Jbeta primers. The data were produced by immunoSEQ multiplex PCR, yet TCRdb's version contains in-frame clones alone and is incomplete. The profile covers a few hundred thousand clones, with 80% to 90% appearing a single time and about 3.1% taken by the ten largest. The sample holds one count of this clone. Its specificity is not known. Germline is not matched at one junction end, which may reflect a read error. The J gene is TRBJ1-6, the V gene TRBV28, with D perhaps matching TRBD1 (5 bases). Sequences were obtained from PBMCs. The TCR comes from a man aged 30 to 45 in good health and CMV-seronegative. The chain's CDR3 is CSAWKGLGGSPLHF. The CDR3, as DNA: TGCTCCGCGTGGAAAGGGCTCGGGGGATCACCCCTCCACTTT.